The 20 T cell receptor beta chains presented below share a single source sample, sequenced in a study of CXCR3-negative and CXCR3-positive naive CD8 T cells. Preparation of TRB cDNA libraries relied on 5' RACE carrying UMI labels. TCRdb reprocessed the 5' RACE reads and reports one entry per CDR3 protein, with no DNA. This listing includes 65,000 to 85,000 distinct CDR3 sequences. The specimen sequenced was naive CXCR3- CD8+ T cells from blood. As to subset: CD45RO-CCR7+CD27+CD95- naive CD8+ T cells lacking CXCR3 (TNR3-). These receptors all stem from a human donor in good health. Some clones in this sample may be carry-over from other donors' samples.

This sequence joins TRBV5-1 and TRBJ2-2; TCRdb selects TRBD1, and the lack of DNA leaves this call unchecked. This CDR3 is 14 amino acids long. Per germline, CDR1 SGHRS and CDR2 YFSETQ. The CDR3 here is CASSLVGEAGELFF.

CDR3 amino acids: CASSLSSYNEKFF. The rearrangement links TRBV5-1 to TRBJ2-1. The CDR3 contains 13 residues. Germline loops: CDR1 SGHRS, CDR2 YFSETQ.

The chain has TRBV29-1 and TRBJ1-1. The CDR3 covers 12 residues. Germline lookup yields CDR1 SQVTM and CDR2 ANQGSEA. The CDR3 reads CSVEVFGTEAFF.

The genes are TRBV2 and TRBJ2-5. Germline V lookup: CDR1 SNHLY, CDR2 FYNNEI. There are 13 residues in the CDR3. CDR3 sequence reads: CASSSPLRETQYF.

The gene calls are TRBV3-1 and TRBJ2-1; TCRdb indicates TRBD1, and absent DNA this call remains unverified. The CDR3 loop spans 13 amino acids. Germline loops: CDR1 LGHDT, CDR2 YNNKEL (reference sequence). CDR3 sequence: CASSQGQVIEQFF.

The chain joins TRBV7-9 to TRBJ1-1; TCRdb's assignment of TRBD1 cannot be checked, as there is no DNA. Germline assignment: CDR1 SEHNR and CDR2 FQNEAQ (reference sequence). This CDR3 contains 14 residues. The chain's CDR3 is CASSFGQGNTEAFF. Drawing the rest from reference TRBV7-9 and TRBJ1-1, the complete variable domain is DTGVSQNPRHKITKRGQNVTFRCDPISEHNRLYWYRQTLGQGPEFLTYFQNEAQLEKSRLLSDRFSAERPKGSFSTLEIQRTEQGDSAMYLCASSFGQGNTEAFFGQGTRLTVV.

The chain recombines TRBV29-1 with TRBJ1-1. CDR1 SQVTM and CDR2 ANQGSEA come from the germline V gene. The CDR3 sequence is 11 residues long. This chain's CDR3 is CSGLMNTEAFF.

J is TRBJ2-7 and V is TRBV5-1; TCRdb's D call of TRBD2 is untestable without DNA. Germline CDR1 SGHRS, CDR2 YFSETQ. There are 14 residues in the CDR3. The CDR3 here is CASSLGGTDYEQYF.

This sequence joins TRBV12-3 or TRBV12-4 and TRBJ2-7; TCRdb's D call, TRBD1, is unchecked because there is no DNA. The CDR3 sequence is 13 residues long. CDR3: CASSPRPGYEQYF.

The rearrangement joins TRBV29-1 to TRBJ2-1; as DNA is missing, the TRBD1 call by TCRdb cannot be tested. The CDR3 length is 16 residues. Germline V CDR1 and CDR2: SQVTM, ANQGSEA. The CDR3 sequence is CSAMVRDPSSYNEQFF.

This chain links TRBV9 with TRBJ2-7; TCRdb's D call, TRBD1, is unchecked because there is no DNA. In germline, CDR1 is SGDLS, CDR2 YYNGEE. CDR3 size: 18 residues. CDR3 protein: CASSVEPGSGRGSYEQYF.

J is TRBJ2-3 and V is TRBV21-1; as DNA is missing, the TRBD1 call by TCRdb cannot be tested. TRBV21-1 is noted as a pseudogene. The CDR3 consists of 12 residues. The CDR3 sequence: CASRTGTDTQYF.

J is TRBJ2-2 and V is TRBV4-1; checking the TCRdb D call of TRBD1 is not possible without DNA. From germline, CDR1 is MGHRA and CDR2 YSYEKL. This CDR3 region has 16 residues. The CDR3 here is CASSQGLGRRPGELFF.

This sequence joins TRBV6-2 or TRBV6-3 and TRBJ2-3; TCRdb outputs TRBD1, but without DNA this stays unchecked. This CDR3 comprises 20 residues. CDR1 is MNHEY and CDR2 is SVGEGT in the germline V gene. This CDR3 is CASTYSGQTYIGDYTDTQYF.

V and J are TRBV28 and TRBJ2-7. Germline CDR1 and CDR2: MDHEN and SYDVKM. This CDR3 has 14 amino acids. This chain's CDR3 is CASSLQTRYYEQYF. The full variable domain, rest sourced from reference TRBV28 and TRBJ2-7, is DVKVTQSSRYLVKRTGEKVFLECVQDMDHENMFWYRQDPGLGLRLIYFSYDVKMKEKGDIPEGYSVSREKKERFSLILESASTNQTSMYLCASSLQTRYYEQYFGPGTRLTVT.

The chain carries TRBV4-3 and TRBJ1-2; TCRdb calls TRBD1, which cannot be checked without DNA. The germline gives CDR1 LGHNA, CDR2 YSLEER. The CDR3 runs to 18 residues. This chain's CDR3 is CASSQDHFPETGTYGYTF.

The chain has TRBV28 and TRBJ2-3; lacking DNA, the TRBD2 call made by TCRdb goes unchecked. The CDR3 has 17 residues. From germline, CDR1 is MDHEN and CDR2 SYDVKM. The CDR3 sequence: CASSFASGRGTPLAQYF. Together with reference TRBV28 and TRBJ2-3, the CDR3 gives the full variable domain: DVKVTQSSRYLVKRTGEKVFLECVQDMDHENMFWYRQDPGLGLRLIYFSYDVKMKEKGDIPEGYSVSREKKERFSLILESASTNQTSMYLCASSFASGRGTPLAQYFGPGTRLTVL.

The gene calls are TRBV7-9 and TRBJ1-1. The CDR3 runs 13 residues. Germline V gives CDR1 SEHNR, CDR2 FQNEAQ (reference sequence). This CDR3 reads CASSLSSHIEAFF.

This chain links TRBV4-1 with TRBJ1-5. CDR3 size: 13 residues. Germline-derived CDR1 and CDR2 are MGHRA and YSYEKL. The CDR3 reads CASSQQVLQPQHF.

The chain links TRBV7-9 to TRBJ2-1; TCRdb's assignment of TRBD2 cannot be checked, as there is no DNA. Germline assignment: CDR1 SEHNR and CDR2 FQNEAQ (reference sequence). The CDR3 length is 15 residues. CDR3 loop: CASSQLAGGPNEQFF.